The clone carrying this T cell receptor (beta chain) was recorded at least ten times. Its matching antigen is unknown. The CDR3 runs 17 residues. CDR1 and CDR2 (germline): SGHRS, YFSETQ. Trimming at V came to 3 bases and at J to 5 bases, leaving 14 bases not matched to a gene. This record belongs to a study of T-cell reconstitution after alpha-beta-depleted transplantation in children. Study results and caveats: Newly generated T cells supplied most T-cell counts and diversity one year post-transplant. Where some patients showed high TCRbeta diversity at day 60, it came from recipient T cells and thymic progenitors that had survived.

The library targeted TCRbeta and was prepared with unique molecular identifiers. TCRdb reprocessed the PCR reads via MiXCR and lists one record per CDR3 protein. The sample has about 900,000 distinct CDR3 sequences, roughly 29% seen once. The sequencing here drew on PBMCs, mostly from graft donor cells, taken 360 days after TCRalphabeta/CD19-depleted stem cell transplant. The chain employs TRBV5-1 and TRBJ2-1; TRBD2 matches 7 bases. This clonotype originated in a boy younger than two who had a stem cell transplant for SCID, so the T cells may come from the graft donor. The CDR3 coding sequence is TGCGCCAGCAGCTCCCGGGGGAGCGGGGTCCTAGACAATGAGCAGTTCTTC. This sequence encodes CASSSRGSGVLDNEQFF.